The 13 T cell receptor beta chains given below trace back to one sample, sequenced in a study of cytomegalovirus exposure and HLA in healthy donors. The method was immunoSEQ multiplex PCR; TCRdb's version includes in-frame clones alone and lacks a portion of them. The sample includes about 75,000 clones, around four fifths of them seen just once. Sequenced: PBMCs. The receptors derive from a man in his thirties or forties in good health and CMV-seronegative.

The chain has TRBV2 and TRBJ2-3; weak D call: TRBD1 (5 bases). CDR3 size: 16 residues. Germline loops: CDR1 SNHLY, CDR2 FYNNEI. V lost 5 bases to trimming and J lost 4 bases, with 19 bases between them. CDR3 nucleotides: TGTGCCAGCAGTAGAACAGGACCCACCGGGCCAGATACGCAGTATTTT. Protein sequence: CASSRTGPTGPDTQYF.

The rearrangement uses TRBV19 and TRBJ2-1, with D uncertain. The CDR3 spans 12 residues. The V and J ends lost 5 bases and 4 bases respectively, with 6 bases between them. The germline gives CDR1 LNHDA, CDR2 SQIVND (reference sequence). This CDR3 reads CASSFEYNEQFF. The CDR3 DNA reads as TGTGCCAGTAGTTTCGAGTACAATGAGCAGTTCTTC.

This chain joins TRBV7-9 and TRBJ2-7, with D tentatively TRBD2 (6 bases). V was trimmed by 4 bases and J by 12 bases, leaving 16 bases between them. Germline V CDR1 and CDR2: SEHNR, FQNEAQ (reference sequence). The CDR3 consists of 12 residues. Here the CDR3 DNA reads TGTGCCAGCAGCTCAGTCATGGCGGGATTGTACGTC. Amino acids: CASSSVMAGLYV.

This sequence joins TRBV27 and TRBJ2-3, with 7 bases aligning to TRBD2. V trimming: 7 bases; J trimming: 6 bases; junction bases outside the gene matches: 10. Germline V gives CDR1 MNHEY, CDR2 SMNVEV (reference sequence). This CDR3 contains 14 residues. The CDR3 nucleotides read TGTGCCAGCACCCACCGGAGGGAGGGCGATACGCAGTATTTT. Its protein is CASTHRREGDTQYF.

This rearrangement joins TRBV5-1 to TRBJ2-2, with D possibly TRBD2 on 6 matching bases. The V end was cut by 6 bases, the J end by 4 bases, with 16 bases between. This CDR3 contains 15 residues. Germline V gene lookup returns CDR1 SGHRS and CDR2 YFSETQ. The CDR3 here is CASTQWRGSTGELFF. The CDR3 DNA reads TGCGCCAGCACCCAGTGGAGGGGAAGCACCGGGGAGCTGTTTTTT.

V gene TRBV27 combines with J gene TRBJ1-6; D is unclear. Germline lookup yields CDR1 MNHEY and CDR2 SMNVEV (reference sequence). The CDR3 extends over 17 amino acids. V was pared by 6 bases and J by 9 bases, with 24 bases between. CDR3 sequence (DNA): TGTGCCAGCAGCCCCGGGTCCGGGAGGGATTTAGGTTCACCCCTCCACTTT. Encoded protein: CASSPGSGRDLGSPLHF.

The V and J genes are TRBV14 and TRBJ2-7; possibly TRBD2 for D (6 bases). The germline V gene encodes CDR1 SGHDN and CDR2 FVKESK. Trimming took off 1 base at V and 6 bases at J, with 7 bases between the two ends. The CDR3 is 12 residues long. The CDR3 coding sequence is TGTGCCAGCAGCCAAGGGGGGGTCGAGCAGTACTTC. As protein: CASSQGGVEQYF.

The gene calls are TRBV28 and TRBJ2-3, with 8 positions matching TRBD1. This CDR3 has 17 amino acids. Germline trimming cut 4 bases from V and 0 bases from J; bases unmatched to any gene: 9. The germline gives CDR1 MDHEN, CDR2 SYDVKM. The CDR3, as DNA: TGTGCCAGCAGTTCCCCGAGGGGACAGGAGAGCACAGATACGCAGTATTTT. Translated: CASSSPRGQESTDTQYF.

The chain joins TRBV2 to TRBJ1-1; 7 nucleotides line up with TRBD1. Germline V gene lookup returns CDR1 SNHLY and CDR2 FYNNEI. The V gene end was trimmed by 9 bases and the J gene end by 3 bases; junction bases not matched to a gene: 1. The CDR3 loop spans 11 amino acids. CDR3 in amino acids: CASTGDTEAFF. CDR3 DNA: TGTGCCAGTACAGGGGACACTGAAGCTTTCTTT.

The chain joins TRBV6-6 to TRBJ2-4, with D hard to call. Trimming cost V 3 bases and J 0 bases, with 12 bases left between them. CDR3 length: 16 amino acids. Germline CDR1 is MNHNY and CDR2 is SVGAGI (reference sequence). As DNA, the CDR3 is TGTGCCAGCAGTTATGATGAGGAGATAGCCAAAAACATTCAGTACTTC. Translating it yields CASSYDEEIAKNIQYF.

J is TRBJ1-1 and V is TRBV11-2; 9 nucleotides match TRBD1. V was pared by 5 bases and J by 3 bases, with 7 bases of the junction left unmatched. Per the germline V gene, CDR1 is SGHAT and CDR2 is FQNNGV. The CDR3 spans 15 residues. CDR3: CASSATTGGYTEAFF. As DNA, the CDR3 is TGTGCCAGCAGCGCCACGACAGGGGGGTACACTGAAGCTTTCTTT.

This clone was detected only once. The CDR3 region is CASKLDRGGNTIYF. CDR3 DNA sequence: TGTGCCAGTAAACTGGACAGGGGCGGAAACACCATATATTTT. The V and J genes are TRBV27 and TRBJ1-3, with 9 bases aligning to TRBD1. V was pared by 9 bases and J by 4 bases, with 7 bases of the junction left unmatched. Germline-derived CDR1 and CDR2 are MNHEY and SMNVEV (reference sequence). The CDR3 is 14 amino acids.

This chain links TRBV7-9 with TRBJ2-5, with D maybe TRBD1 (7 bases). This CDR3 is built from 15 residues. The V gene's germline CDR1 is SEHNR and CDR2 FQNEAQ (reference sequence). Deletions cut 5 bases from V and 1 base from J, with 14 bases between. DNA for the CDR3: TGTGCCAGCAGCCGCGCAGGGGGGTCCCAAGAGACCCAGTACTTC. It encodes CASSRAGGSQETQYF.